Following are 10 T cell receptor beta chains from one sample sequenced in a study of blood T cell repertoires in COVID-19. Measured with immunoSEQ multiplex PCR; TCRdb has only the in-frame clones, and not every one. The table lists approximately 140,000 clones, 86% of them singletons. Material: peripheral blood. All receptors derive from a man between 65 and 79 years old with acute or convalescent COVID-19.

J is TRBJ1-6 and V is TRBV5-1; no clear D gene. V dropped 4 bases and J dropped 1 base, with 24 bases sitting between them. The CDR3 runs 20 residues. CDR1 is SGHRS, CDR2 YFSETQ, per germline. CDR3 sequence reads: CASSKAWGVGSRSYNSPLHF. For the CDR3, the DNA is TGCGCCAGCAGCAAGGCTTGGGGAGTTGGTTCGCGGTCCTATAATTCACCCCTCCACTTT.

The rearrangement uses TRBV7-3 and TRBJ2-1, with 13 nucleotides matching TRBD2. CDR3 length: 16 residues. V lost 2 bases to trimming and J lost 8 bases; unmatched junction nucleotides: 6. CDR1 and CDR2 from the germline V gene are SGHTA and FQGTGA. The CDR3 DNA sequence: TGTGCCAGCAGCTTAGACGGGACTAGCGGGATCTATGAGCAGTTCTTC. This codes for CASSLDGTSGIYEQFF.

The rearrangement links TRBV12-3 or TRBV12-4 to TRBJ1-5; unclear D gene. The CDR3 has 13 residues. Trimming cost V 3 bases and J 4 bases, with 7 bases left between them. This CDR3 is CASSFSLNQPQHF. CDR3 nucleotides: TGTGCCAGCAGTTTCTCCCTAAATCAGCCCCAGCATTTT.

The V gene is TRBV6-2 or TRBV6-3, the J gene TRBJ1-2; possibly TRBD1 for D (6 bases). Germline V gives CDR1 MNHEY, CDR2 SVGEGT. CDR3 size: 12 residues. Trimming left V 2 bases short and J 14 bases short, with 15 bases between. CDR3 nucleotide sequence: TGTGCCAGCAGTTACAGCAGGGGAGTATGTACCTTC. Translation: CASSYSRGVCTF.

J is TRBJ2-2 and V is TRBV10-3; 9 bases are a match to TRBD2. Per germline, CDR1 ENHRY and CDR2 SYGVKD. CDR3 size: 13 residues. The ends lost 10 bases at V and 4 bases at J; junction bases unmatched: 4. The CDR3 here is CATGLASTGELFF. The CDR3 DNA reads as TGTGCCACGGGACTAGCTAGCACCGGGGAGCTGTTTTTT.

This clone is a singleton in its sample. The rearrangement links TRBV28 to TRBJ1-2, with a weak D call TRBD1 (6 bases). This CDR3 region has 15 residues. The V end was cut by 3 bases, the J end by 0 bases, with 11 bases between. Germline V gives CDR1 MDHEN, CDR2 SYDVKM. CDR3 amino acids: CASSFPDRSNYGYTF. The CDR3 nucleotides read TGTGCCAGCAGTTTTCCAGACAGGTCTAACTATGGCTACACCTTC.

The chain is built from TRBV10-1 and TRBJ2-5; 13 bases align to TRBD2. The length of the CDR3 is 15 residues. V lost 5 bases and J lost 5; bases outside the gene matches: 5. Germline CDR1 reads WNHNN; CDR2 reads SYGVQD (reference sequence). For the CDR3, the DNA is TGCGCCAGCAGTCGGACTAGCGGGAGATGCGAGACCCAGTACTTC. Translating it yields CASSRTSGRCETQYF.

This clone was counted once. The rearrangement joins TRBV20-1 to TRBJ2-1, with D possibly matching TRBD2 (5 bases). Trimming cost V 3 bases and J 8 bases, with 11 bases left between them. This CDR3 region has 12 residues. The germline CDR1 and CDR2 sequences are DFQATT and SNEGSKA (reference sequence). The DNA for the CDR3 is TGCAGTGCTAGTGGCGTTAGCGATGAGCAGTTCTTC. Its protein is CSASGVSDEQFF.

The V and J genes are TRBV29-1 and TRBJ2-1; TRBD1 might be the D (6 bases). V lost 4 bases to trimming and J lost 0 bases, with 7 bases between them. Germline-derived CDR1 and CDR2 are SQVTM and ANQGSEA. This CDR3 has 13 amino acids. The CDR3 DNA reads as TGCAGCGTTGGAGGGGGCTCCTACAATGAGCAGTTCTTC. It is translated as CSVGGGSYNEQFF.

V is TRBV28 and J is TRBJ2-1; 7 bases fit TRBD2. The CDR3 consists of 13 residues. The germline CDR1 and CDR2 sequences are MDHEN and SYDVKM. V trimming: 6 bases; J trimming: 4 bases; junction bases outside the gene matches: 3. CDR3 amino acids: CASSTRGYNEQFF. The DNA of the CDR3 is TGTGCCAGCAGCACGCGGGGGTACAATGAGCAGTTCTTC.